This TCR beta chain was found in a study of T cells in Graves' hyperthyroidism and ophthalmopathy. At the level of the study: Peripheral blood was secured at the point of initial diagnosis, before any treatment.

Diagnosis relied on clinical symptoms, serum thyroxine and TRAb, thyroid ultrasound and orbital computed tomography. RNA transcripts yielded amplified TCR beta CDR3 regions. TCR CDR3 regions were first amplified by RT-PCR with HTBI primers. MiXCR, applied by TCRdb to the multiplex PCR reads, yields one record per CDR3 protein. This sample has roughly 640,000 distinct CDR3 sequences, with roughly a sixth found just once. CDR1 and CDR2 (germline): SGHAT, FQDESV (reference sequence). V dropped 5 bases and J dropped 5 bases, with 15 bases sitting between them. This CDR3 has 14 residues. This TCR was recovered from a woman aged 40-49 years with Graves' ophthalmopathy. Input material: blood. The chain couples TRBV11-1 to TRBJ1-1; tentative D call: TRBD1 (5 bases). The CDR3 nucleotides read TGTGCCAGCAGCCTGTGGGACTTTGGGACTGAAGCTTTCTTT. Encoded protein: CASSLWDFGTEAFF.